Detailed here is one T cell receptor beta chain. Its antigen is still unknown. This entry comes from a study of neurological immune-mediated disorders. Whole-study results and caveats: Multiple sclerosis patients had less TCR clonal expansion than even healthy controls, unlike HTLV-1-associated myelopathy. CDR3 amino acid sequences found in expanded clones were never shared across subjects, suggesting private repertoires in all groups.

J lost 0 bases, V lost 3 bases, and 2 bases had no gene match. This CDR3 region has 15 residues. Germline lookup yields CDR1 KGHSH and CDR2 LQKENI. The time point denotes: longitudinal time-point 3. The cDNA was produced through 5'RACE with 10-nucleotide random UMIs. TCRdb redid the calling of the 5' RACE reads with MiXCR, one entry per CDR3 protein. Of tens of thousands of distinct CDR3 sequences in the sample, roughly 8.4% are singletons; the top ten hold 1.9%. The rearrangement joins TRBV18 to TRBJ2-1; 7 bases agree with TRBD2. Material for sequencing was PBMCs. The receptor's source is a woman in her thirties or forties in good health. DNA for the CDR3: TGTGCCAGCTCACCGTCTAGCGGCTCCTACAATGAGCAGTTCTTC. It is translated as CASSPSSGSYNEQFF.